The entry below gives a single TCR beta chain sequence along with its context. The antigen remains unidentified. The data are from a study of cytomegalovirus exposure and HLA in healthy donors. Study-wide background: Membership in the Caucasian-associated ancestry cluster was found for about 84% of fewer than 450 genotyped donors. Findings of the study overall: Per a prior analysis, the majority of TCR beta V segments were productive roughly 90% or roughly 30% of the time.

Trimming cost V 4 bases and J 8 bases, with 14 bases left between them. The CDR3 is 14 residues long. The PCR used 60 Vbeta and 13 Jbeta primers. Sequencing was performed with immunoSEQ multiplex PCR; in TCRdb, only in-frame clones are kept and a portion is missing. The sample yields 210,000 or so clones, 77% seen once. The genes are TRBV23-1 and TRBJ1-4, with D uncertain. TRBV23-1 counts as an open reading frame of uncertain function. The specimen sequenced was PBMCs. The clonotype originates from a woman in her sixties or seventies in good health and CMV-seropositive. The CDR3: CASSPGPRGEKLFF. The CDR3 DNA sequence: TGCGCCAGCAGTCCGGGTCCCAGAGGAGAAAAACTGTTTTTT.